The 26 T cell receptor beta chains in this list originate from one sample, sequenced in a study of CD8 T cells in ankylosing spondylitis. TCRdb reanalysed the 5' RACE reads using MiXCR and keeps one entry per CDR3 protein. The table records 500,000 or so distinct CDR3 sequences, about 5.7% of them present only once. Study results and limitations: Ankylosing spondylitis blood appeared to be characterized by a TCR beta motif of 8 or 9 highly homologous variants.

Their antigen targets remain unknown. Sequenced input: blood, either unsorted or a sorted T cell fraction (not recorded which). Receptors were obtained from a male donor with ankylosing spondylitis.

This clonotype was seen a few times. The chain uses TRBV11-2 and TRBJ2-7; no clear D gene. Germline V CDR1 and CDR2: SGHAT, FQNNGV. V lost 5 bases and J lost 2, with 7 bases in between. The CDR3 has 12 amino acids. The CDR3 DNA reads as TGTGCCAGCAGCGAGACAACCTACGAGCAGTACTTC. Translated: CASSETTYEQYF.

In this sample, this clonotype turned up many times. The chain joins TRBV25-1 to TRBJ1-5, with D unclear. Trimming took 7 bases from V and 7 from J, leaving 11 bases between them. This CDR3 spans 12 amino acids. CDR1 and CDR2 from the germline V gene are MGHDK and SYGVNS. The CDR3: CASNSVGQPQHF. The CDR3 bases are TGTGCCAGCAACAGCGTGGGACAGCCCCAGCATTTT.

This clonotype was observed at least ten times. The chain uses TRBV28 and TRBJ2-5; a weak D match, TRBD2 (6 bases). The CDR3 contains 15 residues. V was trimmed by 5 bases and J by 4 bases, leaving 17 bases between them. Germline V gene sequence: CDR1 MDHEN, CDR2 SYDVKM. The CDR3 sequence: CASSQLMRGGETQYF. The CDR3 DNA reads TGTGCCAGCAGTCAACTCATGCGGGGAGGAGAGACCCAGTACTTC.

This clonotype was seen more than once but under ten times. The chain recombines TRBV6-2 or TRBV6-3 with TRBJ2-5, with unresolved D. The germline gives CDR1 MNHEY, CDR2 SVGEGT. The CDR3 length is 11 residues. V lost 4 bases to trimming and J lost 5 bases, with 5 bases between them. This chain's CDR3 is CASSSWETQYF. The CDR3 DNA follows: TGTGCCAGCAGTTCTTGGGAGACCCAGTACTTC.

This clonotype appeared many times. The chain couples TRBV5-1 to TRBJ1-2; 8 bases align to TRBD1. This CDR3 is 14 amino acids long. J was trimmed by 3 bases and V by 4 bases; bases with no gene match: 5. Germline assignment: CDR1 SGHRS and CDR2 YFSETQ. DNA for the CDR3: TGCGCCAGCAGCGCCAGGGGGCAGGACTATGGCTACACCTTC. It specifies CASSARGQDYGYTF.

The chain uses TRBV6-2 or TRBV6-3 and TRBJ2-7; D is uncertain. Germline values: CDR1 MNHEY, CDR2 SVGEGT. Trimming removed 0 bases at V and 3 bases at J, with 15 bases between. CDR3 length equals 16 residues. This chain's CDR3 is CASSYSKDAGDYEQYF. Here the CDR3 DNA reads TGTGCCAGCAGTTACTCGAAGGACGCTGGGGACTACGAGCAGTACTTC.

The genes are TRBV11-2 and TRBJ2-1, with D possibly TRBD1 on 6 matching bases. Trimming removed 1 base from V and 3 bases from J, with 25 bases in between. Per germline, CDR1 SGHAT and CDR2 FQNNGV. The CDR3 sequence is 20 residues long. The CDR3 sequence: CASSLGGARGASLFYNEQFF. CDR3 DNA sequence: TGTGCCAGCAGCTTAGGTGGGGCCAGGGGAGCCTCACTCTTCTACAATGAGCAGTTCTTC.

The sample holds many counts of this clonotype. The chain is built from TRBV6-6 and TRBJ1-1; D is unclear. Germline CDR1 MNHNY, CDR2 SVGAGI (reference sequence). The length of the CDR3 is 12 residues. Trimming cost V 5 bases and J 7 bases, with 11 bases left between them. The CDR3 nucleotides are TGTGCCAGCAGTAAAGAGGAGGTTGAAGCTTTCTTT. It encodes CASSKEEVEAFF.

The rearrangement uses TRBV5-5 and TRBJ1-5; D is ambiguous. Looked up from germline, CDR1 is SGHKS and CDR2 is YYEKEE (reference sequence). The CDR3 consists of 15 residues. V lost 2 bases and J lost 1, with 10 bases in between. Here the CDR3 reads CASSFSDPSNQPQHF. In nucleotides, the CDR3 is TGTGCCAGCAGCTTCTCCGATCCAAGCAATCAGCCCCAGCATTTT. Full variable domain (outside the CDR3, taken from reference TRBV5-5 and TRBJ1-5): DAGVTQSPTHLIKTRGQQVTLRCSPISGHKSVSWYQQVLGQGPQFIFQYYEKEERGRGNFPDRFSARQFPNYSSELNVNALLLGDSALYLCASSFSDPSNQPQHFGDGTRLSIL.

This clonotype has at least ten counts. The gene calls are TRBV4-2 and TRBJ2-1, with 10 bases identical to TRBD1. This CDR3 has 15 residues. Germline CDR1 LGHNA, CDR2 YNFKEQ. The junction had 7 bases not matched to a gene; V was cut back by 4 bases and J by 7 bases. CDR3 sequence (DNA): TGTGCCAGCAGCCTACGACAGGGGGCGCAGAATGAGCAGTTCTTC. Amino acids: CASSLRQGAQNEQFF.

This clonotype came up many times. This chain connects TRBV6-6 to TRBJ1-1; D remains ambiguous. The CDR3 consists of 11 residues. Trimming cost V 8 bases and J 5 bases, with 9 bases left between them. Germline loops: CDR1 MNHNY, CDR2 SVGAGI (reference sequence). The CDR3 loop reads CASGYSTEAFF. CDR3 DNA sequence: TGTGCCAGCGGGTACTCAACTGAAGCTTTCTTT.

This clonotype was observed a handful of times. The CDR3 protein is CASSPYPLGYTF. CDR3 bases: TGTGCCAGCAGTCCCTATCCGCTCGGCTACACCTTC. The gene calls are TRBV7-9 and TRBJ1-2, with D unresolved. CDR1 is SEHNR and CDR2 is FQNEAQ in the germline V gene (reference sequence). The CDR3 loop spans 12 amino acids. The germline V and J ends were trimmed by 6 bases and 8 bases, with 13 bases remaining between them.

On this clonotype itself: A much larger clonotype is one base distant, so this may be a read error. The chain is built from TRBV7-2 and TRBJ2-1, with D hard to call. Trimming took 1 base from V and 10 from J, leaving 11 bases between them. In germline, CDR1 is SGHTA, CDR2 FQGNSA. The CDR3 covers 13 residues. Here the CDR3 reads CASSLGVTTEQFF. CDR3 bases: TGTGCCAGCAGCTTAGGGGTAACGACGGAGCAGTTCTTC.

There are many counts of this clonotype. The V call is TRBV4-2, the J call TRBJ2-2, with D hard to call. This CDR3 spans 16 amino acids. Per germline, CDR1 LGHNA and CDR2 YNFKEQ. The ends were cut back, 2 bases at V and 0 bases at J, with 10 bases in the middle. CDR3 sequence (DNA): TGTGCCAGCAGCCAACGTGGGCAGTCGAACACCGGGGAGCTGTTTTTT. Protein product: CASSQRGQSNTGELFF.

This clonotype occurred many times. The chain recombines TRBV6-1 with TRBJ2-1, with D possibly being TRBD1 (5 bases). Trimming removed 5 bases from V and 1 base from J, with 12 bases in between. Germline V CDR1 and CDR2: MNHNS, SASEGT. This CDR3 has 15 amino acids. The CDR3 DNA reads as TGTGCCAGCAGTCGCCAGGGTACGTCCTACAATGAGCAGTTCTTC. Amino acid sequence: CASSRQGTSYNEQFF.

The sample holds many counts of this clonotype. The rearrangement joins TRBV4-1 to TRBJ1-1, with 7 bases fitting TRBD1. From germline, CDR1 is MGHRA and CDR2 YSYEKL. The CDR3 extends over 15 amino acids. After removal of 4 bases from V and 5 bases from J, the junction contained 10 bases not matched to a gene. CDR3 loop: CASSPSRGSKTEAFF. In nucleotides, the CDR3 is TGCGCCAGCAGCCCTTCCAGGGGGAGCAAAACTGAAGCTTTCTTT.

This clonotype has at least ten counts. The chain combines TRBV7-9 with TRBJ2-2; D uncertain. This CDR3 spans 15 amino acids. V gave up 5 bases and J gave up 7 bases, with 17 bases separating them. CDR1 is SEHNR, CDR2 FQNEAQ, per germline (reference sequence). This CDR3 reads CASSVPRGKGGELFF. The CDR3 DNA follows: TGTGCCAGCAGCGTCCCTCGTGGTAAAGGCGGGGAGCTGTTTTTT.

This clonotype was observed many times. The chain employs TRBV5-6 and TRBJ2-3; D ambiguous. There are 12 residues in the CDR3. V was trimmed by 0 bases and J by 10 bases, leaving 9 bases between them. Germline V lookup: CDR1 SGHDT, CDR2 YYEEEE. The CDR3 reads CASSLGLGAQYF. DNA for the CDR3: TGTGCCAGCAGCTTGGGCCTTGGGGCGCAGTATTTT.

The sample holds many counts of this clonotype. The chain recombines TRBV7-2 with TRBJ2-7, with D unresolved. CDR1 is SGHTA, CDR2 FQGNSA, per germline. The CDR3 contains 15 residues. Trimming left V 0 bases short and J 1 base short, with 10 bases between. The CDR3 spells CASSLAGSVSYEQYF. As DNA, the CDR3 is TGTGCCAGCAGCTTAGCGGGCAGCGTTTCCTACGAGCAGTACTTC.

This clonotype was detected ten times or more. The J gene is TRBJ2-5, the V gene TRBV7-2; TRBD1 matches 10 bases. J lost 7 bases, V lost 5 bases, and 7 bases had no gene match. This CDR3 has 14 residues. Germline CDR1 and CDR2: SGHTA and FQGNSA. CDR3 DNA sequence: TGTGCCAGCAGCCAGACAGGGGGCGAGGGGACCCAGTACTTC. This translates into CASSQTGGEGTQYF.

This clonotype was seen at least ten times. The chain links TRBV4-3 to TRBJ2-2; D is perhaps TRBD1 (5 bases). V lost 3 bases to trimming and J lost 5 bases, with 10 bases between them. This CDR3 is 14 amino acids long. The germline V gene has CDR1 LGHNA and CDR2 YSLEER. CDR3 nucleotide sequence: TGCGCCAGCAGCCACAGGGATCCGACCGGGGAGCTGTTTTTT. Translating it yields CASSHRDPTGELFF.

This clonotype was detected many times. This chain uses TRBV9 with TRBJ1-1; D unresolved. This CDR3 contains 14 residues. V dropped 3 bases and J dropped 3 bases, with 12 bases sitting between them. From germline, CDR1 is SGDLS and CDR2 YYNGEE. Here the CDR3 reads CASSATSYDTEAFF. DNA for the CDR3: TGTGCCAGCAGCGCGACTTCTTACGACACTGAAGCTTTCTTT.

As for this clonotype: A junction end diverges from the germline sequence, so it may reflect a read error. The chain joins TRBV4-3 to TRBJ1-2; D is uncertain. Germline values: CDR1 LGHNA, CDR2 YSLEER. The CDR3 is 13 amino acids. CDR3 amino acids: CTSSQDFMSGYTF. The CDR3 DNA sequence: TGCACCAGCAGCCAAGACTTTATGAGTGGCTACACCTTC.

This clonotype has at least ten counts. The chain is built from TRBV7-3 and TRBJ2-1, with D maybe TRBD1 (6 bases). V shed 2 bases and J shed 5 bases, with 13 bases lying between them. This CDR3 spans 15 amino acids. From germline, CDR1 is SGHTA and CDR2 FQGTGA. CDR3 amino acids: CASSLGTGQNNEQFF. CDR3 in DNA: TGTGCCAGCAGCTTAGGAACTGGACAGAACAATGAGCAGTTCTTC.

This clonotype was picked up a small number of times. This sequence joins TRBV20-1 and TRBJ2-1, with 13 bases that match TRBD2. J gave up 8 bases and V 4 bases, and 8 bases lay outside the gene matches. The CDR3 covers 15 residues. The germline V gene has CDR1 DFQATT and CDR2 SNEGSKA (reference sequence). CDR3 DNA sequence: TGCAGTGCTACCAAACTAGCGGGGGGGATGGATGAGCAGTTCTTC. Its translation is CSATKLAGGMDEQFF.

In its sample, this clonotype was seen many times. The J gene is TRBJ2-3, the V gene TRBV20-1; maybe TRBD2 (6 bases). Germline CDR1 reads DFQATT; CDR2 reads SNEGSKA (reference sequence). The germline V and J ends were trimmed by 0 bases and 0 bases, with 13 bases remaining between them. The CDR3 is 16 amino acids. The CDR3 spells CSARDPARGSTDTQYF. CDR3 bases: TGCAGTGCTAGAGATCCCGCGCGGGGTAGCACAGATACGCAGTATTTT.